This T cell receptor (beta chain) was profiled in a study of T cells after yellow fever vaccination. This clonotype is termed medium-sized (0.01 to 0.1%). Germline V gene sequence: CDR1 MNHEY, CDR2 SVGEGT. Trimming removed 6 bases from V and 11 bases from J, with 18 bases in between. CDR3 size: 13 residues. TCRdb fed the 5' RACE reads into MiXCR, producing one record per CDR3 protein. The profile shows 1,200 or so distinct CDR3 sequences, roughly 11% of them singletons. This chain links TRBV6-2 or TRBV6-3 with TRBJ2-3; D is perhaps TRBD1 or TRBD2 (5 bases each). The receptor was isolated from a man aged 18 to 29 who received the YFV17D yellow fever vaccine. The material sequenced was CD8+ T cells binding an NS4B(214-222) dextramer, sorted from PBMCs, taken about 20 days after the first yellow fever vaccination. This CDR3 reads CASRPGPSGWQYF. The CDR3 DNA sequence: TGTGCCAGCAGACCAGGGCCGTCGGGGTGGCAGTATTTT.